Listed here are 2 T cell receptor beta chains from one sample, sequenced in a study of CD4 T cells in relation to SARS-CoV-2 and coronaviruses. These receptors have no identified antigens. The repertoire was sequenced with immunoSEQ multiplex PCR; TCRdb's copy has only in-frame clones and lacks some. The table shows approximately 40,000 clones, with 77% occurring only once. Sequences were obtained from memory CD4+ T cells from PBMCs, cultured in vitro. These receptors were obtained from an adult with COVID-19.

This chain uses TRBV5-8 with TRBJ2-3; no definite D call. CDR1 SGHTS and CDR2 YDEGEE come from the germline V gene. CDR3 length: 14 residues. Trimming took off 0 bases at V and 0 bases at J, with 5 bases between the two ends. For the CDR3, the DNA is TGTGCCAGCAGCTTGGTTGTTAGCACAGATACGCAGTATTTT. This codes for CASSLVVSTDTQYF.

CDR3: CASSLRGVQGPYEQYF. CDR3 bases: TGTGCCAGCAGTTTACGGGGGGTTCAGGGGCCCTACGAGCAGTACTTC. V is TRBV27 and J is TRBJ2-7; the D gene is possibly TRBD2 (7 bases). V lost 2 bases, J lost 2 bases, and 16 bases lay in between. CDR3 length: 16 amino acids. Germline CDR1 and CDR2: MNHEY and SMNVEV (reference sequence).